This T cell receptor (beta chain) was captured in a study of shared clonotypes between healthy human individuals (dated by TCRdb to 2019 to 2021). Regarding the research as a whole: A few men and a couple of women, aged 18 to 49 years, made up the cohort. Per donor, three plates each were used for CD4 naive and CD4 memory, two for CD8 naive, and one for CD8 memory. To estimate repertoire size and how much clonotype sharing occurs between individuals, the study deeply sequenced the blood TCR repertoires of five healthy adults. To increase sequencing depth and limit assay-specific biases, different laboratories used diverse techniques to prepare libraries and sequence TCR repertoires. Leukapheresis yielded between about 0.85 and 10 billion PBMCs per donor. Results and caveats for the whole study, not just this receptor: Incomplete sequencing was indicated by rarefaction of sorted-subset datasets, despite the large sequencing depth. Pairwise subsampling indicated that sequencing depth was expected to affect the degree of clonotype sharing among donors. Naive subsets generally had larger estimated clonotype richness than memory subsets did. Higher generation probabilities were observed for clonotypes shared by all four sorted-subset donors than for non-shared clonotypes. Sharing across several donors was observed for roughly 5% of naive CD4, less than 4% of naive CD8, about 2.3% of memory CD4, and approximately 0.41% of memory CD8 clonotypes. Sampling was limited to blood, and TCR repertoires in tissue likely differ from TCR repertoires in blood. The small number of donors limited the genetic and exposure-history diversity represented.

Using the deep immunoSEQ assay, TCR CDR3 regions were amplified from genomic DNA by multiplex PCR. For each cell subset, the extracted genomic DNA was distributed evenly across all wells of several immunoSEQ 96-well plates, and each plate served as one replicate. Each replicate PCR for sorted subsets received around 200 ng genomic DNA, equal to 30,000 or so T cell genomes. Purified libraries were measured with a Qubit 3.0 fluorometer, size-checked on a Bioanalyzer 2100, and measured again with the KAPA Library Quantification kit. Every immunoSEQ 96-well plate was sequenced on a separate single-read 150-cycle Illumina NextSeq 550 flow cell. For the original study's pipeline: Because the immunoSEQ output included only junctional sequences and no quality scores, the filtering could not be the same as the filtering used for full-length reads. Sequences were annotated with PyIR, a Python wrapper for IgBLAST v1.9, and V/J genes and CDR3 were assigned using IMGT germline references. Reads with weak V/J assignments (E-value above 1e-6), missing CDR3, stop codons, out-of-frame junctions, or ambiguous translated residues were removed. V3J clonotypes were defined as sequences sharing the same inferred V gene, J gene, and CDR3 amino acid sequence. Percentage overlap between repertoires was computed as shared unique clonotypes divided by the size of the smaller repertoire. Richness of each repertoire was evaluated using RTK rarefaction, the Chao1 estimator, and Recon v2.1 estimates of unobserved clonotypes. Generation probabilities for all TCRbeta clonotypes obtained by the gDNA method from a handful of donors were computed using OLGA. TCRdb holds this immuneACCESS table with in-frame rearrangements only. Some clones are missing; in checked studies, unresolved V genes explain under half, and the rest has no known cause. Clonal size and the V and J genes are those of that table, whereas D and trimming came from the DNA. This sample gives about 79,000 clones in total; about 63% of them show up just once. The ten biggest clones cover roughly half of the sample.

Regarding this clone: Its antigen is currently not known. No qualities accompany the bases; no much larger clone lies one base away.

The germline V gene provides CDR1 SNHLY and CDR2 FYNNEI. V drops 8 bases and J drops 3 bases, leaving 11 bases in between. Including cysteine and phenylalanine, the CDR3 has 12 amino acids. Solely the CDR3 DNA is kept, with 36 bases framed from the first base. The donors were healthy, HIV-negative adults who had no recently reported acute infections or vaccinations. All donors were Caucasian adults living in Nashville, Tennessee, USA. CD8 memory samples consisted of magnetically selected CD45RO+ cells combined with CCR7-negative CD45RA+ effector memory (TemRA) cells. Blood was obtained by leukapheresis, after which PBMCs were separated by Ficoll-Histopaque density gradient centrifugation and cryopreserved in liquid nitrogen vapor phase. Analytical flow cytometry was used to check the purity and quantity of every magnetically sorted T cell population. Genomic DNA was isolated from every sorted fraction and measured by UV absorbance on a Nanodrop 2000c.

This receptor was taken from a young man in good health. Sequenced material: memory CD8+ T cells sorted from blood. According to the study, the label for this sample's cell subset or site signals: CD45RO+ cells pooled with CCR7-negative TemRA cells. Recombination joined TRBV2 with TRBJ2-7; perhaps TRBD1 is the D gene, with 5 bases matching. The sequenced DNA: TGTGCCAGCGAAGGGGTGAGCTACGAGCAGTACTTC. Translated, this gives CASEGVSYEQYF. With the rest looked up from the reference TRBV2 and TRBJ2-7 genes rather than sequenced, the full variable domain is EPEVTQTPSHQVTQMGQEVILRCVPISNHLYFYWYRQILGQKVEFLVSFYNNEISEKSEIFDDQFSVERPDGSNFTLKIRSTKLEDSAMYFCASEGVSYEQYFGPGTRLTVT.